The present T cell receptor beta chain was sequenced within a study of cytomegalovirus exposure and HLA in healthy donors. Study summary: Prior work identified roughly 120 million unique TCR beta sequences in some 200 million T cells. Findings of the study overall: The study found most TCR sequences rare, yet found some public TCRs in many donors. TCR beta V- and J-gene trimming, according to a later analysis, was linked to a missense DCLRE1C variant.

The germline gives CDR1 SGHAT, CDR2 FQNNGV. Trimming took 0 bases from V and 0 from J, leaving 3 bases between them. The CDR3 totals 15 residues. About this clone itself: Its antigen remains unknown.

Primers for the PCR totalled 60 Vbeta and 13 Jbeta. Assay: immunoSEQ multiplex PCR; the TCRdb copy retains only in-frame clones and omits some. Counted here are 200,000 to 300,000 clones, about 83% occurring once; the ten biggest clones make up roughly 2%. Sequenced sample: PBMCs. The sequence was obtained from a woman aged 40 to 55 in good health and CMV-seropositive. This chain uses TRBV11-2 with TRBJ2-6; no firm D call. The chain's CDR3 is CASSLDGSGANVLTF. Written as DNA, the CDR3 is TGTGCCAGCAGCTTAGACGGCTCTGGGGCCAACGTCCTGACTTTC. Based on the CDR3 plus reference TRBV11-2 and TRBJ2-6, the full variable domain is EAGVAQSPRYKIIEKRQSVAFWCNPISGHATLYWYQQILGQGPKLLIQFQNNGVVDDSQLPKDRFSAERLKGVDSTLKIQPAKLEDSAVYLCASSLDGSGANVLTFGAGSRLTVL.